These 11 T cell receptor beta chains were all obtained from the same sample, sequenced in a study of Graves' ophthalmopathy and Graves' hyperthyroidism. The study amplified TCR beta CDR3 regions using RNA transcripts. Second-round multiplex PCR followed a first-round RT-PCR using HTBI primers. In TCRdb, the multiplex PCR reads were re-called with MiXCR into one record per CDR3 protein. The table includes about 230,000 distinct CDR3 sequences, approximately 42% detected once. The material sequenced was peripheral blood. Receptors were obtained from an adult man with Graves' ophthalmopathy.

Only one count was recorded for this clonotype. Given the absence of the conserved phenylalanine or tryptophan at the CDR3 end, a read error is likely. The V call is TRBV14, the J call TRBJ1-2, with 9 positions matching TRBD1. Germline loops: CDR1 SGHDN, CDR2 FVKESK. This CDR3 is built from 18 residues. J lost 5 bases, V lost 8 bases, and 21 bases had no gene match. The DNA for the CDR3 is TGTGCCAGCTCACCAACCGGGACAGGGAACGTTCTAGGGTATGGCTACACCCTC. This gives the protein CASSPTGTGNVLGYGYTL.

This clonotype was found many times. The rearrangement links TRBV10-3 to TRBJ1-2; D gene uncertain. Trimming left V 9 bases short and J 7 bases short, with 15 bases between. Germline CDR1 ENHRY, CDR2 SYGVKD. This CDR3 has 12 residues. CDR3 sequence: CAIRTPRSGYTF. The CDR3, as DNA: TGTGCCATAAGGACCCCTCGGAGTGGCTACACCTTC.

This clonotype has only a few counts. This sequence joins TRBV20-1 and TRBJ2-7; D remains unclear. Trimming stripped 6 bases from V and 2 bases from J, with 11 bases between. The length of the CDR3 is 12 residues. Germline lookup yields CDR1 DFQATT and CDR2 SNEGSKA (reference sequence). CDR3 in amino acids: CSAQAGAYEQYF. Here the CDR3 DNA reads TGCAGTGCCCAGGCTGGGGCCTACGAGCAGTACTTC.

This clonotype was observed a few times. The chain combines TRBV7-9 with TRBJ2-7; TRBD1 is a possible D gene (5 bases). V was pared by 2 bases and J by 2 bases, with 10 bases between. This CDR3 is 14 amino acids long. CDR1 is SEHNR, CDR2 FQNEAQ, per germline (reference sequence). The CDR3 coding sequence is TGTGCCAGCAGCTTACCGACAGAGACCTACGAGCAGTACTTC. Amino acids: CASSLPTETYEQYF.

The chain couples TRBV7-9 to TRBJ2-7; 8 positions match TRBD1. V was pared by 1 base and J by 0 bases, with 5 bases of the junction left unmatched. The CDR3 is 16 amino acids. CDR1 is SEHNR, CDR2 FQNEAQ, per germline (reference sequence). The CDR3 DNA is TGTGCCAGCAGCTTAGAGGGGACAGGCGACTCCTACGAGCAGTACTTC. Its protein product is CASSLEGTGDSYEQYF.

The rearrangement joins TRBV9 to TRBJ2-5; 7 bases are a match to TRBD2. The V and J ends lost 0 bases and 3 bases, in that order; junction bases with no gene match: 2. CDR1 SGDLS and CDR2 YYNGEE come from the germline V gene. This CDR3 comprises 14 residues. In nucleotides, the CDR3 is TGTGCCAGCAGCGTAGCCGGACTAGAAGAGACCCAGTACTTC. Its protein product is CASSVAGLEETQYF.

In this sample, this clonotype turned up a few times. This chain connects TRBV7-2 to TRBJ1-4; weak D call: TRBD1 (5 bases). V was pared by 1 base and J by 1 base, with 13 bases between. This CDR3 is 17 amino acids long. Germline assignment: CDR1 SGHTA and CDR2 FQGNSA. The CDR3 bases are TGTGCCAGCAGCTTAGGGGGAAGGGGCAGAACTAATGAAAAACTGTTTTTT. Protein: CASSLGGRGRTNEKLFF.

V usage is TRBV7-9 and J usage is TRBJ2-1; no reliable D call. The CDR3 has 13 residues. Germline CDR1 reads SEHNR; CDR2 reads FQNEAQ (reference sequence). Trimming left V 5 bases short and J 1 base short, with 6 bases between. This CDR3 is CASSRVSYNEQFF. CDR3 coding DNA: TGTGCCAGCAGCAGGGTTTCCTACAATGAGCAGTTCTTC. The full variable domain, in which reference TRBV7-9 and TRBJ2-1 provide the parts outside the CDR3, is DTGVSQNPRHKITKRGQNVTFRCDPISEHNRLYWYRQTLGQGPEFLTYFQNEAQLEKSRLLSDRFSAERPKGSFSTLEIQRTEQGDSAMYLCASSRVSYNEQFFGPGTRLTVL.

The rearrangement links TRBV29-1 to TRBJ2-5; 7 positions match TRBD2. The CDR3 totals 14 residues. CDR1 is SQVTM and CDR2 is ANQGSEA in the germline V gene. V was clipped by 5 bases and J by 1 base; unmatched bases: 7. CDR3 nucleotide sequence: TGCAGCGTTAAGGGTGGGGGGGTCCAAGAGACCCAGTACTTC. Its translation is CSVKGGGVQETQYF. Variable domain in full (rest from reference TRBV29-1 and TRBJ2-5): SAVISQKPSRDICQRGTSLTIQCQVDSQVTMMFWYRQQPGQSLTLIATANQGSEATYESGFVIDKFPISRPNLTFSTLTVSNMSPEDSSIYLCSVKGGGVQETQYFGPGTRLLVL.

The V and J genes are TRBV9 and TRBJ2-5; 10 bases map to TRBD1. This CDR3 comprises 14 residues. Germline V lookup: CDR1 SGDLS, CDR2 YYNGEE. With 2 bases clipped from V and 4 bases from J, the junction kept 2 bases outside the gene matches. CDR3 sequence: CASSVDRGLETQYF. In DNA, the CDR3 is TGTGCCAGCAGCGTCGACAGGGGGCTAGAGACCCAGTACTTC.

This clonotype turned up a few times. DNA of the CDR3: TGTGCCAGCAGTGCCGGGACAGGGGGGAATCAGCCCCAGCATTTT. Protein sequence: CASSAGTGGNQPQHF. The rearrangement joins TRBV7-9 to TRBJ1-5; 11 positions agree with TRBD1. The CDR3 loop spans 15 amino acids. The germline gives CDR1 SEHNR, CDR2 FQNEAQ (reference sequence). V shed 6 bases and J 4 bases; nucleotides not matched to a gene: 5.